One and the same sample provided the 24 T cell receptor beta chains below, sequenced in a study of T cell clonotyping in hematopoietic cell transplantation. Described time point: recipient sample about 28 days before transplant, after cytoreduction. Data came from immunoSEQ multiplex PCR; TCRdb stores just in-frame clones and leaves some out. Among 45,000 to 60,000 clones, 80% to 90% were seen once, and the ten largest hold under 6.5%. Here the sequenced sample was peripheral blood mononuclear cells, taken before stem cell transplant. The receptors originated from a man in his sixties with biphenotypic leukemia. Some clones in this sample may be carry-over from other donors' samples.

V and J are TRBV7-2 and TRBJ1-1, with TRBD1 matching 12 bases. The germline gives CDR1 SGHTA, CDR2 FQGNSA. There are 14 residues in the CDR3. With 6 bases clipped from V and 5 bases from J, the junction kept 4 bases outside the gene matches. The CDR3 loop is CASRGQGAGTEAFF. The CDR3 bases are TGTGCCAGCAGGGGACAGGGGGCAGGAACTGAAGCTTTCTTT.

The chain employs TRBV4-1 and TRBJ2-7; the D is unclear. The length of the CDR3 is 15 residues. Trimming left V 0 bases short and J 3 bases short, with 12 bases between. The V gene's germline CDR1 is MGHRA and CDR2 YSYEKL. As DNA, the CDR3 is TGCGCCAGCAGCCAAGAGGGTGGCTTGGTCTACGAGCAGTACTTC. Translation: CASSQEGGLVYEQYF.

In its sample, this clone ranks as medium-sized (0.01 to 0.1%). The chain recombines TRBV19 with TRBJ2-5; no definite D call. Germline V gives CDR1 LNHDA, CDR2 SQIVND (reference sequence). With 3 bases removed from V and 4 bases from J, the gap between germline ends came to 12 bases. The CDR3 has 14 amino acids. The CDR3 DNA reads TGTGCCAGTAGTATTCCGGGTACGCTAGAGACCCAGTACTTC. Its protein is CASSIPGTLETQYF. The full variable domain, with the rest looked up from reference TRBV19 and TRBJ2-5, is DGGITQSPKYLFRKEGQNVTLSCEQNLNHDAMYWYRQDPGQGLRLIYYSQIVNDFQKGDIAEGYSVSREKKESFPLTVTSAQKNPTAFYLCASSIPGTLETQYFGPGTRLLVL.

For the CDR3, the DNA is TGCGCCAGCAGCGGGGATCTCTACGAGCAGTACTTC. It is translated as CASSGDLYEQYF. The chain employs TRBV5-1 and TRBJ2-7; D is undetermined. The CDR3 has 12 residues. CDR1 and CDR2 (germline): SGHRS, YFSETQ. Trimming stripped 4 bases from V and 3 bases from J, with 8 bases between. The variable domain in full, completed from reference TRBV5-1 and TRBJ2-7, reads KAGVTQTPRYLIKTRGQQVTLSCSPISGHRSVSWYQQTPGQGLQFLFEYFSETQRNKGNFPGRFSGRQFSNSRSEMNVSTLELGDSALYLCASSGDLYEQYFGPGTRLTVT.

This clone was detected once. The chain is built from TRBV5-4 and TRBJ2-7, with TRBD2 as a possible D gene (6 bases). The CDR3 covers 14 residues. Trimming cost V 3 bases and J 2 bases, with 12 bases left between them. Germline V lookup: CDR1 SGHNT, CDR2 YYREEE (reference sequence). CDR3 coding DNA: TGTGCCAGCAGCTCGGGCCGCGGGGCCTACGAGCAGTACTTC. Amino acid sequence: CASSSGRGAYEQYF.

DNA for the CDR3: TGTGCCAGCAGCCAAGTCTCTAGGAACGAGCAGTACTTC. Amino acids: CASSQVSRNEQYF. This chain links TRBV4-2 with TRBJ2-7; D call uncertain. CDR3 length equals 13 residues. The V gene's germline CDR1 is LGHNA and CDR2 YNFKEQ. Between the trimmed V and J ends, which lost 1 base and 5 bases, there was a span of 9 bases.

The rearrangement uses TRBV28 and TRBJ1-4, with 12 bases fitting TRBD1. This CDR3 has 15 residues. The germline gives CDR1 MDHEN, CDR2 SYDVKM. The V segment lost 5 bases and the J segment 7 bases; nucleotides outside the gene matches: 5. CDR3 DNA: TGTGCCAGCAGTAGACTGGGACAGGGGGCTGAAAAACTGTTTTTT. As protein: CASSRLGQGAEKLFF.

This sequence joins TRBV2 and TRBJ2-5; 7 nucleotides line up with TRBD2. The CDR3 is made up of 16 amino acids. Germline V gives CDR1 SNHLY, CDR2 FYNNEI. V shed 5 bases and J 2 bases; nucleotides not matched to a gene: 11. The CDR3, as DNA: TGTGCCAGCAGTCTTGCTAGCGGAGCGGGGCAAGAGACCCAGTACTTC. Protein product: CASSLASGAGQETQYF.

The J gene is TRBJ2-1, the V gene TRBV10-3, with D unclear. This CDR3 is built from 14 residues. V was shortened by 0 bases and J by 6 bases, with 9 bases between the two germline ends. Germline CDR1 is ENHRY and CDR2 is SYGVKD. The CDR3 DNA is TGTGCCATCAGTGAGTCCGAGGTAGGCAATGAGCAGTTCTTC. Its protein is CAISESEVGNEQFF.

This chain uses TRBV19 with TRBJ1-4, with 7 bases aligning to TRBD1. The CDR3 has 15 residues. Germline V lookup: CDR1 LNHDA, CDR2 SQIVND (reference sequence). V was pared by 6 bases and J by 8 bases, with 12 bases of the junction left unmatched. CDR3 DNA sequence: TGTGCCAGTAGCCGGACAGGCGGTCTTCAGGAAAAACTGTTTTTT. It encodes CASSRTGGLQEKLFF.

This sequence joins TRBV7-2 and TRBJ2-3, with a weak D call TRBD1 (6 bases). This CDR3 has 13 residues. The V gene lost 4 bases and the J gene lost 5 bases, with 10 bases spanning the gap. Germline V gives CDR1 SGHTA, CDR2 FQGNSA. The chain's CDR3 is CASSSGRGDTQYF. DNA of the CDR3: TGTGCCAGCAGCTCGGGCAGGGGAGATACGCAGTATTTT.

V usage is TRBV27 and J usage is TRBJ1-2; D is unresolved. V lost 5 bases and J 2 bases, leaving 15 bases between the germline ends. Germline V CDR1 and CDR2: MNHEY, SMNVEV (reference sequence). The CDR3 covers 15 residues. The CDR3, as DNA: TGTGCCAGCAGTCTGCTTGCGGGCACAAACTATGGCTACACCTTC. Protein: CASSLLAGTNYGYTF.

The chain recombines TRBV7-9 with TRBJ2-3; TRBD2 is a possible D gene (6 bases). With 6 bases removed from V and 0 bases from J, the gap between germline ends came to 10 bases. Germline V gene sequence: CDR1 SEHNR, CDR2 FQNEAQ (reference sequence). This CDR3 comprises 14 residues. The CDR3 region is CASSFAGSTDTQYF. The DNA for the CDR3 is TGTGCCAGCAGTTTTGCGGGAAGCACAGATACGCAGTATTTT.

This chain connects TRBV7-9 to TRBJ2-3; TRBD2 aligns across 9 bases. Germline V gene sequence: CDR1 SEHNR, CDR2 FQNEAQ (reference sequence). The V and J ends lost 1 base and 1 base, in that order; junction bases with no gene match: 3. The CDR3 loop spans 16 amino acids. As DNA, the CDR3 is TGTGCCAGCAGCTTAGGCGTAGCGGGAGGCACAGATACGCAGTATTTT. It is translated as CASSLGVAGGTDTQYF.

This clone was seen a single time. The genes are TRBV7-9 and TRBJ1-1; D unclear. V dropped 5 bases and J dropped 2 bases, with 6 bases sitting between them. The CDR3 spans 12 residues. The V gene's germline CDR1 is SEHNR and CDR2 FQNEAQ (reference sequence). The CDR3 spells CASSHTNTEAFF. The CDR3 nucleotides are TGTGCCAGCAGCCATACCAACACTGAAGCTTTCTTT. The full variable domain, in which reference TRBV7-9 and TRBJ1-1 provide the parts outside the CDR3, is DTGVSQNPRHKITKRGQNVTFRCDPISEHNRLYWYRQTLGQGPEFLTYFQNEAQLEKSRLLSDRFSAERPKGSFSTLEIQRTEQGDSAMYLCASSHTNTEAFFGQGTRLTVV.

The V call is TRBV9, the J call TRBJ1-5; D is uncertain. V lost 2 bases to trimming and J lost 6 bases, with 15 bases between them. This CDR3 contains 15 residues. Germline V gene sequence: CDR1 SGDLS, CDR2 YYNGEE. CDR3 sequence: CASSVGPGSGQPQHF. DNA for the CDR3: TGTGCCAGCAGCGTGGGCCCGGGGAGCGGTCAGCCCCAGCATTTT.

This clone was detected only a few times. The rearrangement links TRBV6-1 to TRBJ1-1; the D gene is possibly TRBD1 (6 bases). CDR3 size: 12 residues. V lost 8 bases to trimming and J lost 5 bases, with 12 bases between them. Germline loops: CDR1 MNHNS, CDR2 SASEGT. The CDR3 nucleotides read TGTGCCAGCCCCGGGGGCGGTACTGAAGCTTTCTTT. Translated: CASPGGGTEAFF.

This clone showed up just once. The gene calls are TRBV4-1 and TRBJ1-2, with D tentatively TRBD1 (5 bases). V gave up 2 bases and J gave up 5 bases, with 12 bases separating them. Germline CDR1 and CDR2: MGHRA and YSYEKL. The CDR3 is 14 residues long. The CDR3 DNA sequence: TGCGCCAGCAGCCAACAGGACGGGGGATATGGCTACACCTTC. Translation gives CASSQQDGGYGYTF.

This clone appeared once. The V call is TRBV6-4, the J call TRBJ1-2; D is possibly TRBD1 (6 bases). There are 12 residues in the CDR3. V was cut by 7 bases and J by 8 bases, with 14 bases left in between. The germline CDR1 and CDR2 sequences are MRHNA and SNTAGT. The CDR3 reads CASNRESVGYTF. The DNA of the CDR3 is TGTGCCAGCAACAGGGAGTCGGTCGGCTACACCTTC.

CDR3 loop: CASSVGANYGYTF. CDR3 nucleotides: TGTGCCAGCAGCGTTGGAGCTAACTATGGCTACACCTTC. V usage is TRBV7-2 and J usage is TRBJ1-2; D not resolved. CDR1 and CDR2 (germline): SGHTA, FQGNSA. The CDR3 runs to 13 residues. V lost 5 bases, J lost 0 bases, and 7 bases lay in between.

This sequence joins TRBV6-5 and TRBJ2-7; no reliable D call. CDR3 length equals 15 residues. CDR1 and CDR2 (germline): MNHEY, SVGAGI. V lost 5 bases, J lost 3 bases, and 17 bases lay in between. In DNA form, the CDR3 reads TGTGCCAGCAGTCTAACGACCCCGACCCTCTACGAGCAGTACTTC. This gives the protein CASSLTTPTLYEQYF.

The chain recombines TRBV7-9 with TRBJ1-4; TRBD1 might be the D (5 bases). CDR1 is SEHNR and CDR2 is FQNEAQ in the germline V gene (reference sequence). This CDR3 spans 15 amino acids. Trimming stripped 5 bases from V and 7 bases from J, with 17 bases between. CDR3 protein: CASSIGTNRGEKLFF. DNA for the CDR3: TGTGCCAGCAGCATAGGGACGAATCGTGGTGAAAAACTGTTTTTT.

The V and J genes are TRBV7-9 and TRBJ2-7, with TRBD1 identical over 7 bases. The germline V gene has CDR1 SEHNR and CDR2 FQNEAQ (reference sequence). V trimming: 2 bases; J trimming: 2 bases; junction bases outside the gene matches: 3. The CDR3 runs 14 residues. The CDR3 coding sequence is TGTGCCAGCAGCTTACAGGGGGAACCCTACGAGCAGTACTTC. Encoded protein: CASSLQGEPYEQYF.

This chain links TRBV19 with TRBJ2-5; TRBD2 aligns across 15 bases. This CDR3 spans 14 amino acids. Germline loops: CDR1 LNHDA, CDR2 SQIVND (reference sequence). Trimming took 10 bases from V and 7 from J; bases not matched to a gene: 7. In nucleotides, the CDR3 is TGTGCCACCCGGACTAGCGGGAGGGAAGGGACCCAGTACTTC. It encodes CATRTSGREGTQYF.